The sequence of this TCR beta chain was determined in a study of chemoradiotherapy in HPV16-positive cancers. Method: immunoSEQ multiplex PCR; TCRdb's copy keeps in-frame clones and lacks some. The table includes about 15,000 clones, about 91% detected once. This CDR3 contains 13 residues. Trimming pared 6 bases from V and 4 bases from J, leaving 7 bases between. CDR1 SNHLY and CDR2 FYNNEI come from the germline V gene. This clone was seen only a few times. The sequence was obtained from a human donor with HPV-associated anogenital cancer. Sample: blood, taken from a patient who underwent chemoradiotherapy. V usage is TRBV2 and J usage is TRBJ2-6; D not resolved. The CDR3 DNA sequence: TGTGCCAGCAGCGTCGCGGGGGCCAACGTCCTGACTTTC. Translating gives CASSVAGANVLTF.